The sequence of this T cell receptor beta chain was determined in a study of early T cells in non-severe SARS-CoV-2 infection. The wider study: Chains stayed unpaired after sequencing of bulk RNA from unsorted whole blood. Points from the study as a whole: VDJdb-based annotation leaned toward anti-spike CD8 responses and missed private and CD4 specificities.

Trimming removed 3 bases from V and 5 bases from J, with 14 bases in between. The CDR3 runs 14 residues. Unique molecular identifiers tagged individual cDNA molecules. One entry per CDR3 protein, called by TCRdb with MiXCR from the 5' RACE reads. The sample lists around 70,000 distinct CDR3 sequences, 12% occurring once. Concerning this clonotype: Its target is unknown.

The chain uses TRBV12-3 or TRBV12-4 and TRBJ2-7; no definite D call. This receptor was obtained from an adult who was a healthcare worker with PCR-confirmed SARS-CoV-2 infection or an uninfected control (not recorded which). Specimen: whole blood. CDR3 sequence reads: CASSFSPPFDEQYF. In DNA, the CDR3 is TGTGCCAGCAGTTTTAGTCCGCCGTTCGACGAGCAGTACTTC.